A single sample gave rise to the 24 T cell receptor beta chains below, sequenced in a study of T cells expressing NK-cell markers. TCRdb reprocessed the 5' RACE reads and reports one entry per CDR3 protein, with no DNA. The listing records 300,000 or so distinct CDR3 sequences. Sequences were obtained from blood T cells: a sorted CD56 or NKG2C T cell subset, CD4+ or CD8+ T cells, or bulk PBMC T cells (not recorded which). These receptors came from a woman aged 18 to 75 in good health.

V gene TRBV7-8 combines with J gene TRBJ2-7; TCRdb's D call, TRBD1, is unchecked because there is no DNA. The V gene's germline CDR1 is SGHVS and CDR2 FQNEAQ. This CDR3 contains 14 residues. The CDR3 is CASSFGGRGYEQYF.

J is TRBJ2-3 and V is TRBV4-1. Germline V lookup: CDR1 MGHRA, CDR2 YSYEKL. CDR3 length equals 13 residues. The CDR3 spells CASSIGVTDTQYF.

V is TRBV28 and J is TRBJ2-5; TCRdb returns TRBD1, unconfirmable since there is no DNA. CDR3 length: 14 residues. Germline lookup yields CDR1 MDHEN and CDR2 SYDVKM. The CDR3 spells CASSLGAVERTQYF. Based on the CDR3 plus reference TRBV28 and TRBJ2-5, the full variable domain is DVKVTQSSRYLVKRTGEKVFLECVQDMDHENMFWYRQDPGLGLRLIYFSYDVKMKEKGDIPEGYSVSREKKERFSLILESASTNQTSMYLCASSLGAVERTQYFGPGTRLLVL.

The CDR3: CSVGGQPGLVGSDTQYF. This sequence joins TRBV29-1 and TRBJ2-3; the D call of TRBD2 rests on TCRdb alone, since no DNA is present to check it. The V gene's germline CDR1 is SQVTM and CDR2 ANQGSEA. The CDR3 length is 17 residues.

This chain joins TRBV20-1 and TRBJ1-6. CDR3 size: 16 residues. Germline CDR1 is DFQATT and CDR2 is SNEGSKA (reference sequence). CDR3 in amino acids: CSARDNVQSLNSPLHF.

This chain connects TRBV9 to TRBJ2-5. The CDR3 extends over 14 amino acids. CDR1 and CDR2 (germline): SGDLS, YYNGEE. CDR3 loop: CASSVVATGETQYF.

This sequence joins TRBV12-5 and TRBJ1-1. This CDR3 spans 14 amino acids. Germline V gives CDR1 LGHNT, CDR2 FRNRAP. This CDR3 reads CASGPLPGGTEAFF.

This rearrangement joins TRBV18 to TRBJ2-2. Per the germline V gene, CDR1 is KGHSH and CDR2 is LQKENI. The CDR3 is made up of 14 amino acids. This chain's CDR3 is CASSLAISAGELFF.

V usage is TRBV20-1 and J usage is TRBJ2-1. The germline V gene encodes CDR1 DFQATT and CDR2 SNEGSKA (reference sequence). CDR3 length: 13 residues. The CDR3 spells CSATRKPYNEQFF.

V usage is TRBV18 and J usage is TRBJ1-1; TCRdb's D call of TRBD1 is untestable without DNA. The germline V gene has CDR1 KGHSH and CDR2 LQKENI. CDR3 length equals 14 residues. The chain's CDR3 is CASVPGTGNTEAFF.

The chain employs TRBV30 and TRBJ1-1. CDR1 is GTSNPN and CDR2 is SVGIG in the germline V gene (reference sequence). The CDR3 contains 12 residues. CDR3 sequence reads: CAWKRSNTEAFF.

The chain has TRBV3-1 and TRBJ2-1; without DNA, the TCRdb call of TRBD1 cannot be checked. Looked up from germline, CDR1 is LGHDT and CDR2 is YNNKEL (reference sequence). CDR3 length: 17 residues. The CDR3: CASSRLGGRSSYNEQFF.

The chain joins TRBV9 to TRBJ2-3; TCRdb picks TRBD2, but there is no DNA to check that call. CDR1 is SGDLS and CDR2 is YYNGEE in the germline V gene. The CDR3 is 14 amino acids. The CDR3: CASSVTSGGDTQYF.

The chain couples TRBV7-9 to TRBJ2-1; TCRdb proposes TRBD1, but this gene call is untestable without DNA. The length of the CDR3 is 14 residues. The germline V gene has CDR1 SEHNR and CDR2 FQNEAQ (reference sequence). The CDR3 protein is CASSARETYNEQFF.

The chain links TRBV4-3 to TRBJ1-4; TCRdb selects TRBD1, and the lack of DNA leaves this call unchecked. CDR1 and CDR2 (germline): LGHNA, YSLEER. This CDR3 has 15 residues. The CDR3 sequence: CASSLTGQDNEKLFF.

The gene calls are TRBV12-3 or TRBV12-4 and TRBJ1-3. The CDR3 consists of 15 residues. This CDR3 reads CASSLRRFSGNTIYF.

The J gene is TRBJ1-1, the V gene TRBV6-5; there is no DNA to check the TCRdb D call of TRBD1. The CDR3 length is 13 residues. Germline loops: CDR1 MNHEY, CDR2 SVGAGI. CDR3 protein: CASSWVRGTEAFF.

The rearrangement joins TRBV20-1 to TRBJ1-1. CDR1 DFQATT and CDR2 SNEGSKA come from the germline V gene (reference sequence). The CDR3 is 14 residues long. The CDR3: CSASRQGLNTEAFF.

This sequence joins TRBV3-1 and TRBJ2-3; TCRdb's assignment of TRBD2 cannot be checked, as there is no DNA. Germline V CDR1 and CDR2: LGHDT, YNNKEL (reference sequence). This CDR3 has 15 residues. CDR3 sequence reads: CASSLAGPYTDTQYF.

The chain carries TRBV29-1 and TRBJ1-1. Germline V lookup: CDR1 SQVTM, CDR2 ANQGSEA. This CDR3 comprises 14 residues. Here the CDR3 reads CSVEGAIMNTEAFF.

V gene TRBV20-1 combines with J gene TRBJ1-1. Germline V gene data show CDR1 as DFQATT and CDR2 as SNEGSKA (reference sequence). This CDR3 is 13 amino acids long. This CDR3 is CSAIIGTGIRAFF.

The CDR3 is CASSLGRGSSTDTQYF. The J gene is TRBJ2-3, the V gene TRBV12-3 or TRBV12-4; there is no DNA to check the TCRdb D call of TRBD1. CDR3 length: 16 amino acids.

The chain carries TRBV7-6 and TRBJ2-1; the D gene TCRdb calls, TRBD1, cannot be checked with no DNA. The germline V gene encodes CDR1 SGHVS and CDR2 FNYEAQ. This CDR3 is built from 15 residues. The CDR3 loop reads CASSLSDRVYNEQFF.

The chain joins TRBV6-2 or TRBV6-3 to TRBJ2-6; without DNA, the TCRdb call of TRBD2 cannot be checked. The CDR3 runs to 15 residues. CDR1 is MNHEY and CDR2 is SVGEGT in the germline V gene. The CDR3 loop is CASTPEGGGANVLTF.